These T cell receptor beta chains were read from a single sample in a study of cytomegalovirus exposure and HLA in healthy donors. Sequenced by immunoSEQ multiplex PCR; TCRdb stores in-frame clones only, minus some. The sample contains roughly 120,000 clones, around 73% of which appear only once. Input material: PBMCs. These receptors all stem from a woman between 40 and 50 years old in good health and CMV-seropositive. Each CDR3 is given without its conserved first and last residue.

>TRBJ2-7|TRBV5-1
ASSLARYEQY
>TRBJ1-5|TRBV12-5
ASGTGLNQPQH
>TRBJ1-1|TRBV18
ASSQGANTEAF
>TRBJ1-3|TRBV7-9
ASSLARRSSGNTIY
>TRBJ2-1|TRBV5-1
ASSPLVYNEQF
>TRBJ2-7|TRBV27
ASSLQTPREQY
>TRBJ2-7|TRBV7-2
ASSPYGTSGVSYEQY
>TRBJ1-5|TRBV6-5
ASAQGSNQPQH
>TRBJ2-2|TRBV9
ASSALAGSSTGELF
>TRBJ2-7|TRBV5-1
ASSRDISYEQY
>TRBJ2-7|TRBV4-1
ASSHQDRSYEQY
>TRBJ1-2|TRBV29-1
SGAGGDGYT
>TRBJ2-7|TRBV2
ASRKPSGDEQY
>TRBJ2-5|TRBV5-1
ASSSRDQETQY
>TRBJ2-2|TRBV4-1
ASTHPVPNTGELF
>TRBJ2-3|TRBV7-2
ASSFLITDTQY
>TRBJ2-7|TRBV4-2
ASSQRFSGESYEQY
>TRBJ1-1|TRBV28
ASSAPPTGITEAF
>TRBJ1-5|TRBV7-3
ASSPGSNQPQH
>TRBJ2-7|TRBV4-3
ASSLYSGGSYEQY
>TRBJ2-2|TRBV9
ASSVEAFTGELF
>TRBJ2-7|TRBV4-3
ASSQDPGGVEQY
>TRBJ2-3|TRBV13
ASTQFTDTQY
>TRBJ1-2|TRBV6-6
ASSVQGTSYGYT
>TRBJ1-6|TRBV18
ASSPGQGVGSPLH
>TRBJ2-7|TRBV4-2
ASSQGLASGVIHEQY
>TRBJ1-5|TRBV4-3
ASSQELTGYQPQH
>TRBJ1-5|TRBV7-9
ASSSDRSNQPQH
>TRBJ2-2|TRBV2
ASSGRHTGELF
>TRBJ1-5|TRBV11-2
ASSLTGSQPQH
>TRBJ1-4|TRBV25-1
ASSNHIGGANEKLF
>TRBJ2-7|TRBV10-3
AIRTTGWEQY
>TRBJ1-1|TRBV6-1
ASSEATGAEAF
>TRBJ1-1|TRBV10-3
AISESEGTEAF
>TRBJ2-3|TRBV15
ATSREVSGSPDTQY
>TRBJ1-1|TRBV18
ASSPPPGQGNTEAF
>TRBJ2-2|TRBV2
ASSESVGGGGGELF
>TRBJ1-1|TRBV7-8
ASSLGYTAEAF
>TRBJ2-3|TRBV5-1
ASSFGGGTNTQY
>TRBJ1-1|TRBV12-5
ASGLLKGHGAF
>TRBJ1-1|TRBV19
ASRFREVSEAF
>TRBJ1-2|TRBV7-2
ASSITDRGSIYGYT
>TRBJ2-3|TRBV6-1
ASKSSVGADTQY
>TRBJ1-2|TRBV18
ASSPDHRGVDYGYT
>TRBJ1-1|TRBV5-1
ASKQAPGTEAF
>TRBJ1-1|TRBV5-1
ASSGGALGTEAF
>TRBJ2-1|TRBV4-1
ASSQDTTGTYNEQF
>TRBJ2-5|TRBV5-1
ASSSGHGGAPETQY
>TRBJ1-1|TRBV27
ASSFSTQGNTEAF
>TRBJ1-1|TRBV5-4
ASSSGRPGVGEAF
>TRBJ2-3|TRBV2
ASEIPGQGDTDTQY
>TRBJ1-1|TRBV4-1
ASSQGVGVKAF
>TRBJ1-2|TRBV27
ASSKQGFNYGYT